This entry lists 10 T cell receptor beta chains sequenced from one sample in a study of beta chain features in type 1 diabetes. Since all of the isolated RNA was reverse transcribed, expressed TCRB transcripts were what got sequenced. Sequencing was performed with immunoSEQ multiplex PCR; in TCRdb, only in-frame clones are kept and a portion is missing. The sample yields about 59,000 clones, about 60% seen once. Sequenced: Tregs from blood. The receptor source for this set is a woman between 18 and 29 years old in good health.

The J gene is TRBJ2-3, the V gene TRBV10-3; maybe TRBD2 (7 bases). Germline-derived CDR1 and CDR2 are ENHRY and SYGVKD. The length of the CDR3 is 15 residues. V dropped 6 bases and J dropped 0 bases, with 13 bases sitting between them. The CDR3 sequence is CAIRWGGASTDTQYF. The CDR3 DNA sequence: TGTGCCATCAGGTGGGGGGGGGCCAGCACAGATACGCAGTATTTT.

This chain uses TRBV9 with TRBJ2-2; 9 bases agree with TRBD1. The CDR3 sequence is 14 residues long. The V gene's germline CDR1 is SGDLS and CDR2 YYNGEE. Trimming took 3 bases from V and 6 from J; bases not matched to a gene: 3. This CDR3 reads CASSGTGVSGELFF. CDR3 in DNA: TGTGCCAGCAGCGGGACAGGGGTGTCCGGGGAGCTGTTTTTT.

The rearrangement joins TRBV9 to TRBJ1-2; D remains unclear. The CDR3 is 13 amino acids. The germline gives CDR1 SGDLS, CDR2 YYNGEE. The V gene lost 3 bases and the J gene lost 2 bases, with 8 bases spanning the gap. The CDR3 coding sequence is TGTGCCAGCAGCGCGCAGGTGAACTATGGCTACACCTTC. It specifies CASSAQVNYGYTF.

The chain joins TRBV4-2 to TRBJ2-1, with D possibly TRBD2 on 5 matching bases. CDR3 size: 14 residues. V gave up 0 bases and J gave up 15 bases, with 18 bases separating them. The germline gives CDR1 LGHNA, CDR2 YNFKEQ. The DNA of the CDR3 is TGTGCCAGCAGCCAAGATTCCGGCGCCGCGGGTTTGTTCTTC. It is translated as CASSQDSGAAGLFF.

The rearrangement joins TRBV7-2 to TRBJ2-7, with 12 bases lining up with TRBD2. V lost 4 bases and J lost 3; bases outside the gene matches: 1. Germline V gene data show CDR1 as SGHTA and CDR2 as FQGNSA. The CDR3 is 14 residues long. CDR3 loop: CASSWGLAGYEQYF. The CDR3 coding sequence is TGTGCCAGCAGCTGGGGACTAGCGGGCTACGAGCAGTACTTC.

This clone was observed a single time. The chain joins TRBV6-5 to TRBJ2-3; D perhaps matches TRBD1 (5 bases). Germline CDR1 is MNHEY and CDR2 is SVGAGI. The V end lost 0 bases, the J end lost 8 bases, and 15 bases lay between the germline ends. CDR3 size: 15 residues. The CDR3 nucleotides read TGTGCCAGCAGTTACTCGGTCAGGGAATCCCGTACGCAGTATTTT. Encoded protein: CASSYSVRESRTQYF.

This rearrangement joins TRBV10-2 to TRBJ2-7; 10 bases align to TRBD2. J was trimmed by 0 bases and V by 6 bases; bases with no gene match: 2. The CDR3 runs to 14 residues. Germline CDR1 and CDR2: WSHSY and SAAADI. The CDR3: CASRLAGFSYEQYF. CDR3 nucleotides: TGCGCCAGCAGACTAGCGGGGTTCTCCTACGAGCAGTACTTC.

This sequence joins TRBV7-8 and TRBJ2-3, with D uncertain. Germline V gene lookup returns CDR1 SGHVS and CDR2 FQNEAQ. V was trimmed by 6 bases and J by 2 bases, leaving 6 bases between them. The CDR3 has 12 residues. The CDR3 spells CASSYITDTQYF. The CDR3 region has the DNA TGTGCCAGCAGTTACATCACAGATACGCAGTATTTT.

CDR3 sequence reads: CASSLRGQENTEAFF. The CDR3 DNA reads TGCGCCAGCAGCTTACGGGGACAGGAGAACACTGAAGCTTTCTTT. V is TRBV5-1 and J is TRBJ1-1; 8 bases fit TRBD1. This CDR3 has 15 residues. CDR1 and CDR2 (germline): SGHRS, YFSETQ. V was pared by 2 bases and J by 1 base, with 4 bases of the junction left unmatched.

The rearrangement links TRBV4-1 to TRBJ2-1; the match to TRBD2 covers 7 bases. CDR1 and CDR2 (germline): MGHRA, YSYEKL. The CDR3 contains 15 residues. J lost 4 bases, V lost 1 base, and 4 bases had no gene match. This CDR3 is CASSQGLAGYNEQFF. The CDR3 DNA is TGCGCCAGCAGCCAAGGACTAGCAGGATACAATGAGCAGTTCTTC.